The 32 T cell receptor beta chains below were found in one sample sequenced in a study of human T cells and chemical hapten exposure. TCRdb reanalysed the RACE reads using MiXCR and keeps one entry per CDR3 protein. The sample contains about 77,000 distinct CDR3 sequences, 8.5% to 10% of which appear only once. Time point indicated: healthy volunteer bleed at 6 weeks. The template was total RNA from unfractionated whole blood. Source material: whole blood. Every receptor here comes from a female donor in good health. Some clones in this sample may be carry-over from other donors' samples.

The sample holds a few counts of this clonotype. The chain has TRBV7-2 and TRBJ1-1; no reliable D call. Trimming took off 6 bases at V and 10 bases at J, with 15 bases between the two ends. The CDR3 is 12 residues long. The germline V gene encodes CDR1 SGHTA and CDR2 FQGNSA. The CDR3 spells CASRPASRIAFF. CDR3 DNA sequence: TGTGCCAGCAGACCGGCCTCGAGGATAGCTTTCTTT.

The genes are TRBV6-1 and TRBJ2-2; unclear D gene. Trimming left V 6 bases short and J 0 bases short, with 11 bases between. The V gene's germline CDR1 is MNHNS and CDR2 SASEGT. CDR3 size: 15 residues. The CDR3 loop is CASSIGRANTGELFF. Written as DNA, the CDR3 is TGTGCCAGCAGCATCGGACGAGCGAACACCGGGGAGCTGTTTTTT.

In its sample, this clonotype was seen many times. The chain carries TRBV28 and TRBJ1-4, with no clear D. Germline V gives CDR1 MDHEN, CDR2 SYDVKM. The V gene lost 6 bases and the J gene lost 0 bases, with 8 bases spanning the gap. The CDR3 has 14 residues. CDR3 amino acids: CASSPPATNEKLFF. The CDR3 DNA sequence: TGTGCCAGCAGCCCTCCTGCAACTAATGAAAAACTGTTTTTT.

At least ten counts were recorded for this clonotype. V is TRBV28 and J is TRBJ1-5; D call uncertain. Germline V gives CDR1 MDHEN, CDR2 SYDVKM. The CDR3 contains 15 residues. Trimming removed 2 bases at V and 1 base at J, with 9 bases between. CDR3 loop: CASSLRVWSNQPQHF. In DNA form, the CDR3 reads TGTGCCAGCAGTTTAAGGGTATGGAGCAATCAGCCCCAGCATTTT.

This clonotype showed up many times. The V call is TRBV7-9, the J call TRBJ2-5, with D hard to call. This CDR3 has 13 residues. Germline-derived CDR1 and CDR2 are SEHNR and FQNEAQ (reference sequence). Trimming cost V 1 base and J 5 bases, with 8 bases left between them. CDR3 DNA sequence: TGTGCCAGCAGCTTAGAAGGGAAGGAGACCCAGTACTTC. Translated, it gives CASSLEGKETQYF.

This clonotype was seen repeatedly, ten times or more. The J gene is TRBJ1-1, the V gene TRBV5-1; no firm D call. The V end lost 4 bases, the J end lost 3 bases, and 10 bases lay between the germline ends. Germline CDR1 reads SGHRS; CDR2 reads YFSETQ. The CDR3 extends over 13 amino acids. The CDR3 DNA sequence: TGCGCCAGCAGCCAAACAGAAGACACTGAAGCTTTCTTT. It specifies CASSQTEDTEAFF.

This clonotype was observed many times. This chain connects TRBV7-8 to TRBJ1-1, with 10 bases aligning to TRBD1. This CDR3 comprises 15 residues. J was trimmed by 5 bases and V by 5 bases; bases with no gene match: 8. CDR1 and CDR2 from the germline V gene are SGHVS and FQNEAQ. For the CDR3, the DNA is TGTGCCAGCAGCCCCCCGGGACAGGGGTCAACTGAAGCTTTCTTT. Amino acid sequence: CASSPPGQGSTEAFF.

In this sample, this clonotype turned up many times. This chain links TRBV3-1 with TRBJ2-1; a weak D match, TRBD1 (6 bases). Germline CDR1 and CDR2: LGHDT and YNNKEL (reference sequence). V gave up 2 bases and J gave up 7 bases, with 12 bases separating them. The CDR3 is made up of 14 amino acids. The CDR3 is CASSQTGDRNEQFF. The CDR3 nucleotides are TGTGCCAGCAGCCAAACGGGCGACAGGAATGAGCAGTTCTTC.

This clonotype is medium-sized by share. The V call is TRBV9, the J call TRBJ2-1; TRBD1 matches at 9 bases. Germline values: CDR1 SGDLS, CDR2 YYNGEE. This CDR3 is 17 amino acids long. J was trimmed by 2 bases and V by 0 bases; bases with no gene match: 6. CDR3 in amino acids: CASSVAYRQGAYNEQFF. DNA of the CDR3: TGTGCCAGCAGCGTAGCTTACCGACAGGGGGCCTACAATGAGCAGTTCTTC.

The genes are TRBV7-9 and TRBJ2-4; D may be TRBD1 or TRBD2 (5 bases each). The V gene's germline CDR1 is SEHNR and CDR2 FQNEAQ (reference sequence). V dropped 1 base and J dropped 1 base, with 11 bases sitting between them. CDR3 size: 16 residues. DNA for the CDR3: TGTGCCAGCAGCTTAGGGGTGGGGACGGCCAAAAACATTCAGTACTTC. Its protein product is CASSLGVGTAKNIQYF.

The rearrangement uses TRBV20-1 and TRBJ1-6; 7 bases are shared with TRBD1. This CDR3 region has 14 residues. Germline CDR1 is DFQATT and CDR2 is SNEGSKA (reference sequence). V lost 5 bases, J lost 5 bases, and 6 bases stayed unmatched. The CDR3 spells CSAGGTVDNSPLHF. CDR3 DNA sequence: TGCAGTGCTGGCGGGACAGTCGATAATTCACCCCTCCACTTT.

This chain links TRBV7-2 with TRBJ2-3; 14 positions match TRBD2. The CDR3 runs to 18 residues. V was clipped by 1 base and J by 8 bases; unmatched bases: 11. Germline CDR1 is SGHTA and CDR2 is FQGNSA. The CDR3 sequence: CASSLVGGTSGGGGTQYF. The DNA for the CDR3 is TGTGCCAGCAGCTTAGTAGGGGGGACTAGCGGGGGCGGGGGTACGCAGTATTTT.

This clonotype occurred many times. The J gene is TRBJ2-7, the V gene TRBV6-2 or TRBV6-3; D is uncertain. V was shortened by 7 bases and J by 0 bases, with 7 bases between the two germline ends. Germline CDR1 MNHEY, CDR2 SVGEGT. The CDR3 extends over 12 amino acids. CDR3 region: CASKGPSYEQYF. The CDR3, as DNA: TGTGCCAGCAAAGGTCCCTCCTACGAGCAGTACTTC.

This clonotype occurred a few times. The V gene is TRBV20-1, the J gene TRBJ2-2, with D perhaps matching TRBD1 or TRBD2 (5 bases each). The V end lost 0 bases, the J end lost 3 bases, and 8 bases lay between the germline ends. CDR1 and CDR2 (germline): DFQATT, SNEGSKA (reference sequence). CDR3 length: 14 amino acids. The CDR3 region has the DNA TGCAGTGCTAGAGAGGGGACCTACACCGGGGAGCTGTTTTTT. Its protein product is CSAREGTYTGELFF.

This clonotype has a handful of counts. The chain is built from TRBV12-3 or TRBV12-4 and TRBJ2-3; 8 bases line up with TRBD2. This CDR3 comprises 16 residues. J gave up 8 bases and V 4 bases, and 14 bases lay outside the gene matches. The CDR3 sequence is CASSSSGVAGQTTQYF. CDR3 sequence (DNA): TGTGCCAGCAGTTCGTCGGGGGTAGCGGGGCAAACTACGCAGTATTTT.

This clonotype came up a few times. The chain links TRBV20-1 to TRBJ1-6; 7 positions agree with TRBD1. The CDR3 extends over 13 amino acids. Per germline, CDR1 DFQATT and CDR2 SNEGSKA (reference sequence). V shed 6 bases and J 14 bases; nucleotides not matched to a gene: 13. The CDR3, as DNA: TGCAGTGCACTGGGACAGCCGGAGCTGTCCCTCCACTTT. It codes for CSALGQPELSLHF.

This chain connects TRBV30 to TRBJ2-7; possible D gene TRBD1, 6 bases. Germline V gives CDR1 GTSNPN, CDR2 SVGIG (reference sequence). This CDR3 comprises 15 residues. Between the trimmed V and J ends, which lost 1 base and 6 bases, there was a span of 19 bases. CDR3 coding DNA: TGTGCCTGGAGTGACAAACACAGGGCCGGGGCCGAGCAGTACTTC. Protein: CAWSDKHRAGAEQYF.

This clonotype was observed many times. This chain joins TRBV27 and TRBJ1-5; D is unresolved. CDR1 is MNHEY, CDR2 SMNVEV, per germline (reference sequence). The germline V and J ends were trimmed by 6 bases and 2 bases, with 11 bases remaining between them. The CDR3 sequence is 14 residues long. The CDR3 spells CASRRGRGNQPQHF. The CDR3 DNA is TGTGCCAGCAGGAGAGGACGGGGCAATCAGCCCCAGCATTTT.

The chain uses TRBV10-3 and TRBJ1-5, with 9 bases lining up with TRBD1. The CDR3 spans 14 residues. Germline V gene sequence: CDR1 ENHRY, CDR2 SYGVKD. J lost 5 bases, V lost 4 bases, and 3 bases had no gene match. The CDR3: CAISVGTGHQPQHF. The CDR3 region has the DNA TGTGCCATCAGTGTAGGGACAGGGCATCAGCCCCAGCATTTT.

This clonotype has a count of ten or more. The chain employs TRBV2 and TRBJ2-2; the D gene is possibly TRBD1 (5 bases). V gave up 2 bases and J gave up 6 bases, with 10 bases separating them. CDR1 and CDR2 (germline): SNHLY, FYNNEI. The CDR3 is 14 residues long. The CDR3 bases are TGTGCCAGCAGTGAAAACAGGAGATCCGGGGAGCTGTTTTTT. Translated: CASSENRRSGELFF.

This clonotype is medium-sized in the sample. V and J are TRBV29-1 and TRBJ2-3, with D tentatively TRBD1 (6 bases). The germline V and J ends were trimmed by 4 bases and 2 bases, with 10 bases remaining between them. The CDR3 is made up of 13 amino acids. The germline V gene encodes CDR1 SQVTM and CDR2 ANQGSEA. CDR3 sequence: CSVATGFTDTQYF. The CDR3, as DNA: TGCAGCGTTGCGACAGGTTTCACAGATACGCAGTATTTT.

This clonotype was seen a few times. CDR3 nucleotides: TGTGCCAGCAGCTTGATGGAGGCGCTGGGGCTTAGCACAGATACGCAGTATTTT. Translating it yields CASSLMEALGLSTDTQYF. V usage is TRBV5-4 and J usage is TRBJ2-3, with D possibly called TRBD1 or TRBD2 (5 bases each). This CDR3 region has 18 residues. Germline V gene data show CDR1 as SGHNT and CDR2 as YYREEE (reference sequence). Trimming took 1 base from V and 0 from J, leaving 18 bases between them. The entire variable domain, with the rest obtained from reference TRBV5-4 and TRBJ2-3, is as follows: ETGVTQSPTHLIKTRGQQVTLRCSSQSGHNTVSWYQQALGQGPQFIFQYYREEENGRGNFPPRFSGLQFPNYSSELNVNALELDDSALYLCASSLMEALGLSTDTQYFGPGTRLTVL.

A word on this clonotype: The CDR3 does not close with the conserved phenylalanine or tryptophan, likely indicating a read error. V usage is TRBV6-2 or TRBV6-3 and J usage is TRBJ2-3; D is undetermined. The CDR3 has 14 residues. The germline V gene encodes CDR1 MNHEY and CDR2 SVGEGT. V shed 6 bases and J shed 2 bases, with 12 bases lying between them. The CDR3 region has the DNA TGTGCCAGCAGCCCCGCGGTATTCACAGATACGCAGTATTCT. This translates into CASSPAVFTDTQYS.

This clonotype was picked up a small number of times. The chain couples TRBV11-2 to TRBJ2-4; 8 bases are a match to TRBD2. CDR1 and CDR2 from the germline V gene are SGHAT and FQNNGV. V gave up 2 bases and J gave up 5 bases; unmatched junction bases: 5. The CDR3 totals 15 residues. CDR3 residues: CASSLLAGSQNIQYF. The CDR3 DNA follows: TGTGCCAGCAGCTTACTAGCGGGTTCTCAAAACATTCAGTACTTC.

This clonotype was recorded many times. The chain combines TRBV4-2 with TRBJ1-1; TRBD1 matches at 7 bases. Per the germline V gene, CDR1 is LGHNA and CDR2 is YNFKEQ. This CDR3 region has 15 residues. V was clipped by 4 bases and J by 0 bases; unmatched bases: 5. DNA for the CDR3: TGTGCCAGCAGCCCTGGGGACAGCATGAACACTGAAGCTTTCTTT. It translates to CASSPGDSMNTEAFF.

There are many counts of this clonotype. The J gene is TRBJ2-3, the V gene TRBV7-2; D tentatively reads TRBD1 or TRBD2 (5 bases each). V was cut by 3 bases and J by 2 bases, with 12 bases left in between. The CDR3 length is 15 residues. Germline values: CDR1 SGHTA, CDR2 FQGNSA. CDR3 region: CASSLGVAVTDTQYF. CDR3 sequence (DNA): TGTGCCAGCAGCTTGGGGGTAGCCGTCACAGATACGCAGTATTTT.

The rearrangement joins TRBV4-1 to TRBJ2-7; D possibly corresponds to TRBD2 (7 bases). There are 16 residues in the CDR3. CDR1 and CDR2 from the germline V gene are MGHRA and YSYEKL. Trimming left V 0 bases short and J 6 bases short, with 18 bases between. CDR3 in amino acids: CASSQEGGVQGAEQYF. The DNA for the CDR3 is TGCGCCAGCAGCCAAGAAGGGGGGGTACAGGGTGCCGAGCAGTACTTC.

The V call is TRBV9, the J call TRBJ1-1; maybe TRBD1 (5 bases). From germline, CDR1 is SGDLS and CDR2 YYNGEE. Trimming took 4 bases from V and 0 from J, leaving 10 bases between them. This CDR3 region has 14 residues. The CDR3 region has the DNA TGTGCCAGCAGCAGACGGACACTGAACACTGAAGCTTTCTTT. Translation: CASSRRTLNTEAFF.

The sample holds a few counts of this clonotype. V gene TRBV7-2 combines with J gene TRBJ2-3, with TRBD2 matching 9 bases. Germline V gene sequence: CDR1 SGHTA, CDR2 FQGNSA. The CDR3 has 18 residues. J lost 4 bases, V lost 5 bases, and 16 bases had no gene match. The CDR3 nucleotides are TGTGCCAGCAGCCCGATTGGGGCTAGCGGGGTTGCCGCAGATACGCAGTATTTT. Residues: CASSPIGASGVAADTQYF.

This clonotype occurred many times. The rearrangement uses TRBV18 and TRBJ2-5; the match to TRBD2 covers 7 bases. The CDR3 is 14 amino acids. The germline V gene encodes CDR1 KGHSH and CDR2 LQKENI. With 3 bases clipped from V and 1 base from J, the junction kept 2 bases outside the gene matches. The CDR3 sequence: CASSPGLVQETQYF. Here the CDR3 DNA reads TGTGCCAGCTCACCTGGACTAGTCCAAGAGACCCAGTACTTC.

Many counts were recorded for this clonotype. The rearrangement uses TRBV12-3 or TRBV12-4 and TRBJ2-7, with 8 bases fitting TRBD2. The CDR3 extends over 16 amino acids. Trimming took 1 base from V and 2 from J; bases not matched to a gene: 7. CDR3 bases: TGTGCCAGCAGTTTAGGGGCAGGGCGGGGGGCCTACGAGCAGTACTTC. Its translation: CASSLGAGRGAYEQYF.

About this clonotype itself: One junction end does not reproduce the germline sequence, and a read error may be involved. This rearrangement joins TRBV7-9 to TRBJ1-2; tentatively, D is TRBD1 (5 bases). CDR1 is SEHNR and CDR2 is FQNEAQ in the germline V gene (reference sequence). The CDR3 totals 16 residues. The CDR3 protein is CASSLGSGGSNYCYTF. The CDR3 DNA follows: TGTGCCAGCAGCTTAGGTAGTGGGGGTTCTAACTATTGCTACACCTTC. The whole variable domain, remainder taken from reference TRBV7-9 and TRBJ1-2, is DTGVSQNPRHKITKRGQNVTFRCDPISEHNRLYWYRQTLGQGPEFLTYFQNEAQLEKSRLLSDRFSAERPKGSFSTLEIQRTEQGDSAMYLCASSLGSGGSNYCYTFGSGTRLTVV.